This T cell receptor (beta chain) appears in the sequencing data of a study of cytomegalovirus exposure and HLA in healthy donors (dated by TCRdb to about 2017). Background for the entire study: An earlier analysis of some 600 of the donors reported about 260 Gb of sequence data and 117 million unique TCR beta sequences obtained from about 170 million T cells. An early release that covered several hundred HLA-typed donors contained 250 to 350 gigabases of sequencing data and tens of millions of unique TCR sequences. The genetic ancestry cluster associated with self-reported Caucasian donors included over 65% of the roughly 400 genotyped donors. The aim of the study was to test whether cataloging public T cell receptors could identify signatures of past pathogen exposure. The study profiled the T cell repertoires of hundreds of subjects by immunosequencing and related them to cytomegalovirus serostatus. A separate validation cohort of approximately 120 different subjects was used in addition to the approximately 700-subject first cohort. The study combined high-throughput TCR immunosequencing, statistical association of individual TCRs with disease status, and machine learning to predict cytomegalovirus infection status. A later analysis re-examined previously published TCR beta repertoires from roughly 720 donors and added high-resolution HLA genotyping to investigate patterns of TCR occurrence. Rather than using new phenotypic data, the later analysis identified candidate immune exposures from TCR beta sequences and from how often those sequences occurred across donors. An earlier analysis of 587 of the donors used high-throughput TCR beta sequencing to judge whether each TCR beta V gene segment behaved as functional or pseudogenic. Donor age, sex, ethnicity and CMV serostatus were compiled together with the repertoire data. A later genetic analysis used genome-wide SNP genotypes for 398 of the 666 donors, treating that subset as a discovery cohort. Every discovery cohort repertoire had been produced on one sequencing platform. Both class I and class II loci were covered by HLA typing, at four-digit resolution. The number of donors typed differed by locus, with 629-630 for A, B, C, DRB1 and DQB1, over 500 for DQA1, approximately 580 for DPA1, and 472 for DPB1. About 5 DR-DQ haplotypes were handled as single units for association and clustering, since linkage in the cohort was strong. On average, roughly 200,000 unique TCR beta nucleotide sequences were sequenced per donor among a few hundred genotyped donors of the cohort, with 15% to 20% of those sequences being non-productive. Broader findings and caveats from the paper: In a later analysis, 15,000 to 20,000 TCR beta sequences were associated with specific HLA alleles at a false discovery rate of 0.05. Only TCR beta chains were sequenced in this cohort, and the absence of alpha or paired-chain data limited detectable features. Linkage disequilibrium might explain the correlated functional status among segregating V segments, but an unknown experimental factor could not be ruled out. A later analysis found that HLA-associated TCR beta chains were more clonally expanded and had lower generation probabilities than equally common non-associated chains. In a later analysis, most CMV-associated TCR beta chains were found to appear HLA-restricted, with HLA associations seemingly driven largely by CMV exposure. It was suggested by the authors that the approach could potentially be generalized to other disease states and immunological phenotypes. In a later analysis, the rate of TCR association differed among HLA loci, with DRB1 alleles having the most associated TCRs and HLA-C alleles having the fewest. Because HLA typing was unavailable for some donors at each locus, only the typed subset was used in association tests. Because the 87-base-pair reads could not distinguish some IMGT-functional V segments, including TRBV6-2 and TRBV6-3, those segments were excluded. The study listed 170 or so TCR beta chains as associated with cytomegalovirus. Roughly uniform sequencing depth across donors was assumed in presence/absence analyses, although this assumption may not hold. Strong co-occurrence of HLA alleles, especially DR and DQ, made assigning TCR associations to individual alleles difficult. CMV serostatus was the only immune exposure information available for the cohort. An earlier analysis of some 560 of the donors showed that most TCR beta V segments appeared in productive rearrangements either about 87% or about 30% of the time, which broadly matched IMGT annotations. A few of the identified cytomegalovirus-associated TCR beta chains were confirmed in vitro to be specific for cytomegalovirus antigens. The earlier analysis of about 600 of the donors excluded around 17 rarely observed V segments, including chromosome 9 orphons, because counts were too low. A further reported finding was that TCR beta sequences accurately predicted the HLA-A and HLA-B alleles for most subjects in the first cohort. While some public TCRs were present in many individuals, most TCR sequences turned up only very rarely across donors. In a later genetic analysis, fewer N-insertions in productive TCRs were reported among donors in an Asian-associated ancestry cluster than the roughly 710-donor mean. An association between a missense DCLRE1C variant and V-gene and J-gene trimming of TCR beta chains was found in a later genetic analysis and replicated in an independent cohort. Several of the top co-occurrence clusters appeared to be linked to parvovirus B19, influenza, CMV and Epstein-Barr virus, according to a later analysis. Cytomegalovirus status was reported to be diagnosed by the classifier with high specificity and sensitivity in both the original and validation cohorts. The sequencing pipeline was judged likely to have produced a cluster of highly shared sequence variants as a technical artifact.

CDR1 SNHLY and CDR2 FYNNEI were looked up in the germline V gene. V is shortened by 5 bases, J by 3 bases, and the region joining them spans 10 bases. The CDR3 goes from the cysteine to the phenylalanine over 13 residues. The read is trimmed to its CDR3 DNA, 39 bases read in frame from base 1. Library creation used the immunoSEQ multiplex PCR assay. For the multiplex PCR, a mixture combining 60 forward primers for TCR Vbeta segments and 13 reverse primers for TCR Jbeta segments was used. The CDR3 region of rearranged TCR beta genes was amplified from genomic DNA by a multiplex PCR assay. The Illumina HiSeq System was used to sequence the amplified TCR beta libraries as 87-base-pair reads. The original pipeline was this. In a later analysis, tens of millions of unique TCR beta chains were counted across the 650 to 700 repertoires, and around 10 million of these chains were shared by at least two donors. A nearest-neighbor algorithm error-corrected the raw reads and collapsed the reads into unique sequences, merging closely related sequences to remove PCR and sequencing errors. CDR3 sequences were aligned to IMGT reference sequences to assign V, D and J gene segments. For a sequence to be retained, at least a six-nucleotide match to both a V gene segment and a J gene segment was required. A rearrangement was called productive if the CDR3 had no stop codons and remained in frame with V and J, and every other rearrangement was called non-productive. CDR3 was defined according to IMGT convention as the region running from the second conserved V-encoded cysteine to the conserved J-encoded phenylalanine. In an earlier analysis of approximately 500 of the donors, sequences lacking an unambiguous match to a single V gene segment were excluded. An earlier analysis of a few hundred of the donors classified V segments as functional when productive rearrangements were above 56.7% and as segregating when the standard deviation between donors was above 5%. A statistical classification framework was built for diagnosing cytomegalovirus status from the catalog of TCR beta chain sequences. A later analysis assigned V and J genes by comparing TCR nucleotide sequences with IMGT/GENE-DB human TR gene sequences. The TCRdist pipeline was used in a later analysis to assign CDR3 sequences and most-parsimonious VDJ recombination scenarios. In a later analysis, each TCR beta chain was defined by its CDR3 amino acid sequence together with its V-gene family, and reads lacking a unique V-gene family were excluded. A later analysis removed several hundred highly shared, low-generation-probability nucleotide sequences to deal with suspected cross-contamination and a sequencing artifact. In a later analysis, a clonal expansion index was calculated for each public chain from normalized within-repertoire ranks of inferred template counts. Generation probabilities in a later analysis came from a VDJ recombination model fitted to out-of-frame rearrangements, and those results were checked against IGoR. In a later analysis, TCR-TCR, TCR-HLA and TCR-CMV co-occurrence was scored with hypergeometric tests, and a repertoire-size bias correction was applied to TCR pairs. To estimate false discovery rates, a later analysis permuted the HLA or CMV assignments 20 times. In a later analysis, co-occurring TCRs were grouped with DBSCAN, and TCRdist sequence similarity was added when clustering was performed within HLA-allele-positive subsets. For co-occurrence clustering, repertoires with fewer than 30,000 or more than 120,000 public chains were excluded, along with about five repertoires with anomalous nucleotide sharing. TCRdb re-hosts the immuneACCESS table, in-frame sequences only. Its copies lack some clones; in the studies checked, an unresolved V gene accounts for under half of them, and the cause for the rest is not known. V and J calls and clone size are as listed in that table; D and trimming were resolved from the DNA. Across this sample there are about 120,000 clones, with roughly four fifths seen only once. The ten largest make up around 1.5% of the sample.

Comments on this clone: This clone's antigen is unknown. Base quality data are lacking; no much larger clone is found one base away.

In total, around 600 healthy bone marrow donors made up the cohort. All cohort members were sampled while nominally healthy, although unrecorded immune exposures were likely present. The donor tested CMV seronegative, placing the donor among the 300 to 450 seronegative members of the cohort. A peripheral blood sample was collected from each donor, and TCR beta sequencing was performed on peripheral blood mononuclear cells. The Qiagen DNeasy Blood Extraction Kit was used to extract genomic DNA from the blood cell samples. This TCR was recovered from a woman under 30 in good health and CMV-seronegative. The sequence is built from TRBV2 and TRBJ1-2; no D gene call is confident. The specimen sequenced was PBMCs. CDR3 sequence: CASSRLLHYGYTF. The DNA sequence reads TGTGCCAGCAGTAGACTCCTCCACTATGGCTACACCTTC.